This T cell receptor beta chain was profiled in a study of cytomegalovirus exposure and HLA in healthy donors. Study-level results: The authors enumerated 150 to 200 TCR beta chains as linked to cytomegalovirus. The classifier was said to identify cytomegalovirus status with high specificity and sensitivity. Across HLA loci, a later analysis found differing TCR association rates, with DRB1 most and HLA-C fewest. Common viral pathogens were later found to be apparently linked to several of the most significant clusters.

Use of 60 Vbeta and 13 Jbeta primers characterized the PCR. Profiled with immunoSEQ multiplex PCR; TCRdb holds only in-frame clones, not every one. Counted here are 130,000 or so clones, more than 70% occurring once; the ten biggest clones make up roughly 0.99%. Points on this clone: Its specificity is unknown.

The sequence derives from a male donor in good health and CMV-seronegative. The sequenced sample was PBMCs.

This CDR3 reads CASSLGEDNEQFF. The DNA of the CDR3 is TGTGCCAGCAGCTTAGGGGAGGACAATGAGCAGTTCTTC. This chain connects TRBV7-9 to TRBJ2-1; D is possibly TRBD2 (6 bases). There are 13 residues in the CDR3. Trimming shortened V by 1 base and J by 5 bases, and 6 bases separated the two germline ends. Germline V gene sequence: CDR1 SEHNR, CDR2 FQNEAQ (reference sequence). Combining the CDR3 with reference TRBV7-9 and TRBJ2-1 gives the whole variable domain DTGVSQNPRHKITKRGQNVTFRCDPISEHNRLYWYRQTLGQGPEFLTYFQNEAQLEKSRLLSDRFSAERPKGSFSTLEIQRTEQGDSAMYLCASSLGEDNEQFFGPGTRLTVL.